Listed here are 10 T cell receptor beta chains from one sample, sequenced in a study of cytomegalovirus exposure and HLA in healthy donors. PCR was performed using 60 Vbeta and 13 Jbeta primers. Only in-frame clones appear in the TCRdb table, and some are missing; sequencing was by immunoSEQ multiplex PCR. In the table there are approximately 150,000 clones, over 60% of which are singletons. Sequencing used PBMCs. The receptors were gathered from a woman aged 30 to 39 in good health and CMV-seronegative.

V is TRBV10-3 and J is TRBJ1-4; 8 bases line up with TRBD1. V shed 2 bases and J 10 bases; nucleotides not matched to a gene: 6. Germline V gives CDR1 ENHRY, CDR2 SYGVKD. This CDR3 is built from 14 residues. Written as DNA, the CDR3 is TGTGCCATCAGTGAGACGGGACAGGTGGGAAAACTGTTTTTT. Translation: CAISETGQVGKLFF.

The gene calls are TRBV7-8 and TRBJ2-7; 9 nucleotides line up with TRBD2. This CDR3 comprises 15 residues. V was pared by 7 bases and J by 0 bases, with 7 bases of the junction left unmatched. In germline, CDR1 is SGHVS, CDR2 FQNEAQ. The CDR3 loop is CASIALAGLSYEQYF. The CDR3 bases are TGTGCCAGCATCGCCCTAGCGGGACTCTCCTACGAGCAGTACTTC.

The chain joins TRBV29-1 to TRBJ1-4; 7 bases are a match to TRBD1. J gave up 5 bases and V 7 bases, and 4 bases lay outside the gene matches. Germline assignment: CDR1 SQVTM and CDR2 ANQGSEA. The CDR3 is 12 amino acids. This CDR3 reads CSGGQRNEKLFF. CDR3 DNA sequence: TGCAGCGGGGGACAGAGGAATGAAAAACTGTTTTTT.

The rearrangement uses TRBV14 and TRBJ1-6, with 8 positions matching TRBD1. This CDR3 contains 18 residues. Germline loops: CDR1 SGHDN, CDR2 FVKESK. Trimming removed 5 bases from V and 4 bases from J; junction bases left unmatched: 13. CDR3 sequence (DNA): TGTGCCAGCAGCTACGGACAGGGTTTCGTCTCTTATAATTCACCCCTCCACTTT. Encoded protein: CASSYGQGFVSYNSPLHF.

This clone was counted only a few times. V usage is TRBV4-1 and J usage is TRBJ2-7; 7 nucleotides line up with TRBD2. CDR1 is MGHRA and CDR2 is YSYEKL in the germline V gene. This CDR3 is 15 amino acids long. The ends lost 1 base at V and 2 bases at J; junction bases unmatched: 5. Here the CDR3 DNA reads TGCGCCAGCAGCCAAGTGCGCGGGAGCACCTACGAGCAGTACTTC. It encodes CASSQVRGSTYEQYF.

There are a few counts of this clone. The genes are TRBV6-4 and TRBJ2-3; tentative D call: TRBD1 (6 bases). From germline, CDR1 is MRHNA and CDR2 SNTAGT. Trimming cost V 4 bases and J 6 bases, with 11 bases left between them. The CDR3 is 13 residues long. CDR3: CASSVVGGDTQYF. CDR3 in DNA: TGTGCCAGCAGTGTTGTTGGGGGCGATACGCAGTATTTT.

This chain links TRBV11-2 with TRBJ1-2; 11 nucleotides line up with TRBD1. The junction had 4 bases not matched to a gene; V was cut back by 2 bases and J by 8 bases. CDR1 SGHAT and CDR2 FQNNGV come from the germline V gene. This CDR3 has 14 amino acids. Here the CDR3 DNA reads TGTGCCAGCAGCTTACGGACAGGGGGCGGAGGCTACACCTTC. Translation gives CASSLRTGGGGYTF.

V is TRBV2 and J is TRBJ1-5; a weak D match, TRBD1 (6 bases). The germline V gene encodes CDR1 SNHLY and CDR2 FYNNEI. This CDR3 is built from 12 residues. Trimming took 7 bases from V and 4 from J, leaving 8 bases between them. The CDR3 DNA is TGTGCCAGCAACAGGGAAAATCAGCCCCAGCATTTT. Protein sequence: CASNRENQPQHF.

V gene TRBV7-3 combines with J gene TRBJ2-1; no reliable D call. The germline V gene encodes CDR1 SGHTA and CDR2 FQGTGA. The CDR3 extends over 16 amino acids. Trimming left V 4 bases short and J 5 bases short, with 18 bases between. DNA for the CDR3: TGTGCCAGCAGCTCAAGAGACCGGGTCAGTAACAATGAGCAGTTCTTC. This sequence encodes CASSSRDRVSNNEQFF.

The genes are TRBV19 and TRBJ2-1; 9 nucleotides match TRBD1. The CDR3 sequence is 15 residues long. CDR1 LNHDA and CDR2 SQIVND come from the germline V gene (reference sequence). After removal of 8 bases from V and 7 bases from J, the junction contained 12 bases not matched to a gene. The CDR3 spells CASGAGTGLGNEQFF. For the CDR3, the DNA is TGTGCCAGTGGCGCCGGGACAGGGTTGGGAAATGAGCAGTTCTTC.